Sequencing of this T cell receptor (beta chain) was carried out in a study of blood T cell repertoires in COVID-19. About the research overall: T cells, B-cell-depleted T cells, or PBMCs provided the cDNA or gDNA that served as material.

Sequencing used immunoSEQ multiplex PCR; TCRdb keeps in-frame clones, though not all of them. The sample shows under 500,000 clones, 70% to 90% of them seen only once. This TCR came from a woman aged 18-35 years with acute COVID-19. The material sequenced was PBMCs or T cells enriched from blood (not recorded which).

CDR3: CAISESNQGRDSPLHF. The CDR3 DNA reads TGTGCCATCAGTGAGTCGAACCAGGGGCGCGATTCACCCCTCCACTTT. The chain is built from TRBV10-3 and TRBJ1-6, with D possibly TRBD1 on 6 matching bases. Trimming pared 0 bases from V and 8 bases from J, leaving 14 bases between. This CDR3 is built from 16 residues. Germline CDR1 reads ENHRY; CDR2 reads SYGVKD.